The sequence of this T cell receptor beta chain was determined in a study of radiotherapy plus CTLA-4 blockade in lung cancer. Method: immunoSEQ multiplex PCR; TCRdb's copy keeps in-frame clones and lacks some. The data show 90,000 or so clones, approximately 83% seen once. CDR1 is SQVTM, CDR2 ANQGSEA, per germline. Trimming removed 6 bases at V and 5 bases at J, with 10 bases between. The CDR3 has 11 amino acids. This sample comprised peripheral blood, obtained from a patient treated with radiotherapy plus ipilimumab. This sequence originates from a human donor with non-small cell lung cancer who had stable disease on radiotherapy plus ipilimumab. The V and J genes are TRBV29-1 and TRBJ2-5; perhaps TRBD1 as D (5 bases). The CDR3 sequence: CSVGPAETQYF. Written as DNA, the CDR3 is TGCAGCGTGGGGCCAGCGGAGACCCAGTACTTC.